This T cell receptor beta chain was obtained from a study of metastatic and nonmetastatic thyroid tumors. For the study at large: It was across blood and tumor or nodule tissue from malignant and benign thyroid patients that repertoires were compared.

This clone is termed medium-sized. Each patient came to thyroid surgery without any prior treatment (of any kind). This CDR3 has 14 residues. Germline V CDR1 and CDR2: MDHEN, SYDVKM. V lost 10 bases and J 4 bases, leaving 19 bases between the germline ends. Original handling: It was from CDR3 differences across clinicopathological groups that a distant-metastasis classifier for papillary thyroid cancer was built. MiXCR was used by TCRdb to re-call the PCR reads. TCRdb's processing, not the authors' own work, is the source of the V and J calls. The sample has 40,000 or so clones, roughly 14% seen once; the top ten hold 9.5%.

The rearrangement joins TRBV28 to TRBJ1-2, with D possibly TRBD1 on 6 matching bases. The specimen sequenced was blood. This sequence was found in a female donor with papillary thyroid cancer or a benign thyroid nodule (not recorded which). Some clones in this sample may be carry-over from other donors' samples. In DNA, the CDR3 is TGTGCCATCGGATTCGGGGGCACGGGCTATGGCTACACCTTC. It is translated as CAIGFGGTGYGYTF.